One sample yielded the 26 T cell receptor beta chains listed below, sequenced in a study of T-cell memory formation after mild COVID-19. TCRdb processed the 5' RACE reads anew with MiXCR; each CDR3 protein has one entry. This table holds about 12,000 distinct CDR3 sequences, more than 14% found once. The sequencing sample was made of PBMCs or a T cell subset sorted from them (not recorded which). The receptors were sampled from a man aged 18 to 29 who had mild COVID-19 (a few samples of this study predate the infection). Cell type and time point are not known.

This clonotype was seen a handful of times. This chain connects TRBV20-1 to TRBJ2-7; 7 bases agree with TRBD1. V shed 0 bases and J 5 bases; nucleotides not matched to a gene: 7. This CDR3 region has 14 residues. Germline V CDR1 and CDR2: DFQATT, SNEGSKA (reference sequence). The DNA of the CDR3 is TGCAGTGCTAGAGATCCGGGACAGCTCCACGAGCAGTACTTC. It encodes CSARDPGQLHEQYF.

The sample holds a few counts of this clonotype. V usage is TRBV7-3 and J usage is TRBJ1-2; D is perhaps TRBD1 (6 bases). The germline gives CDR1 SGHTA, CDR2 FQGTGA. The length of the CDR3 is 13 residues. V was shortened by 2 bases and J by 5 bases, with 9 bases between the two germline ends. The CDR3 region is CASSLSQGYGYTF. The CDR3 DNA reads TGTGCCAGCAGCTTATCACAGGGTTATGGCTACACCTTC. Full variable domain (remainder filled in from reference TRBV7-3 and TRBJ1-2): GAGVSQTPSNKVTEKGKYVELRCDPISGHTALYWYRQSLGQGPEFLIYFQGTGAADDSGLPNDRFFAVRPEGSVSTLKIQRTERGDSAVYLCASSLSQGYGYTFGSGTRLTVV.

In its sample, this clonotype was seen many times. The chain is built from TRBV12-3 or TRBV12-4 and TRBJ1-1; D remains unclear. This CDR3 spans 11 amino acids. V lost 5 bases and J lost 10, with 11 bases in between. For the CDR3, the DNA is TGTGCCAGCAGTCCCGCGGGTAGAGCTTTCTTT. It is translated as CASSPAGRAFF.

This clonotype was seen more than once but under ten times. The chain recombines TRBV24-1 with TRBJ2-3, with 9 bases aligning to TRBD1. Germline assignment: CDR1 KGHDR and CDR2 SFDVKD. This CDR3 has 15 amino acids. Trimming removed 4 bases from V and 6 bases from J; junction bases left unmatched: 7. CDR3 sequence (DNA): TGTGCCACCAGTGACAACAGGGGGCTTTGGGATACGCAGTATTTT. The encoded protein is CATSDNRGLWDTQYF.

This clonotype occurred many times. This chain uses TRBV7-9 with TRBJ1-4, with TRBD1 matching over 8 bases. The CDR3 length is 15 residues. Germline CDR1 and CDR2: SEHNR and FQNEAQ (reference sequence). Trimming took 4 bases from V and 7 from J; bases not matched to a gene: 8. The CDR3 region has the DNA TGTGCCAGCAGCTCCATGGGGACAGGAGGTGAAAAACTGTTTTTT. Translation: CASSSMGTGGEKLFF.

This sequence joins TRBV27 and TRBJ2-2, with 10 bases that match TRBD2. This CDR3 has 15 amino acids. J lost 5 bases, V lost 7 bases, and 7 bases had no gene match. Germline-derived CDR1 and CDR2 are MNHEY and SMNVEV (reference sequence). The CDR3 loop is CASKMTSGLTGELFF. Here the CDR3 DNA reads TGTGCCAGCAAAATGACTAGCGGGTTAACCGGGGAGCTGTTTTTT.

The genes are TRBV6-1 and TRBJ1-1, with D possibly TRBD1 on 6 matching bases. The CDR3 length is 16 residues. Germline lookup yields CDR1 MNHNS and CDR2 SASEGT. V lost 5 bases and J lost 1, with 17 bases in between. This CDR3 is CASSPLGGRGNTEAFF. In nucleotides, the CDR3 is TGTGCCAGCAGTCCGTTGGGGGGGCGAGGGAACACTGAAGCTTTCTTT.

The chain uses TRBV7-8 and TRBJ2-3; D remains ambiguous. CDR1 SGHVS and CDR2 FQNEAQ come from the germline V gene. The V and J ends lost 6 bases and 0 bases respectively, with 10 bases between them. The CDR3 sequence is 14 residues long. The CDR3 DNA sequence: TGTGCCAGCAGTACGATAGAAAGCACAGATACGCAGTATTTT. Amino acids: CASSTIESTDTQYF.

This clonotype was seen only a few times. This chain connects TRBV20-1 to TRBJ2-1; 8 bases fit TRBD1. Looked up from germline, CDR1 is DFQATT and CDR2 is SNEGSKA (reference sequence). J gave up 1 base and V 8 bases, and 4 bases lay outside the gene matches. The CDR3 contains 13 residues. The CDR3 sequence: CSCRQGSYNEQFF. CDR3 in DNA: TGCAGTTGCAGACAGGGGTCCTACAATGAGCAGTTCTTC.

This clonotype was observed at least ten times. J is TRBJ1-6 and V is TRBV7-8; D ambiguous. V was cut by 8 bases and J by 0 bases, with 20 bases left in between. This CDR3 is built from 18 residues. The germline CDR1 and CDR2 sequences are SGHVS and FQNEAQ. DNA for the CDR3: TGTGCCAGCCTGGCCGGATCCGGGCTGAGCTCCTATAATTCACCCCTCCACTTT. Protein sequence: CASLAGSGLSSYNSPLHF.

This clonotype occurred many times. The chain is built from TRBV7-9 and TRBJ2-4, with 12 bases lining up with TRBD2. The CDR3 spans 17 residues. CDR1 SEHNR and CDR2 FQNEAQ come from the germline V gene (reference sequence). The V and J ends lost 2 bases and 8 bases, in that order; junction bases with no gene match: 10. Here the CDR3 DNA reads TGTGCCAGCAGCTTACTTACTCTAGCGGGGGGGCCGTACATTCAGTACTTC. It codes for CASSLLTLAGGPYIQYF.

Many counts were recorded for this clonotype. The chain is built from TRBV4-1 and TRBJ1-2; D is uncertain. The V and J ends lost 1 base and 7 bases respectively, with 13 bases between them. The germline V gene has CDR1 MGHRA and CDR2 YSYEKL. This CDR3 contains 14 residues. This CDR3 reads CASSQVFLPGGYTF. The CDR3 region has the DNA TGCGCCAGCAGCCAAGTCTTCTTACCGGGTGGCTACACCTTC.

This clonotype was seen ten or more times. The chain is built from TRBV4-3 and TRBJ2-5; unclear D gene. This CDR3 has 13 residues. Trimming removed 4 bases from V and 6 bases from J, with 12 bases in between. CDR1 LGHNA and CDR2 YSLEER come from the germline V gene. This CDR3 is CASSRTGSQTQYF. The DNA for the CDR3 is TGCGCCAGCAGCCGAACCGGCAGTCAGACCCAGTACTTC.

This clonotype has ten or more counts. V is TRBV6-6 and J is TRBJ2-4, with a weak D call TRBD1 (5 bases). This CDR3 comprises 16 residues. Trimming removed 6 bases from V and 0 bases from J, with 15 bases in between. Looked up from germline, CDR1 is MNHNY and CDR2 is SVGAGI (reference sequence). The CDR3 nucleotides are TGTGCCAGCAGCTATGGACATTTACTAGCCAAAAACATTCAGTACTTC. This translates into CASSYGHLLAKNIQYF.

This clonotype was seen repeatedly, ten times or more. The chain uses TRBV18 and TRBJ2-7; D unresolved. The CDR3 runs to 14 residues. V was trimmed by 2 bases and J by 7 bases, leaving 15 bases between them. Germline CDR1 is KGHSH and CDR2 is LQKENI. The CDR3 here is CASSPNPQLGEQYV. The CDR3, as DNA: TGTGCCAGCTCACCAAACCCCCAGCTGGGTGAGCAGTACGTC.

The table lists this clonotype with many counts. J is TRBJ2-3 and V is TRBV20-1; the D is unclear. Germline CDR1 and CDR2: DFQATT and SNEGSKA (reference sequence). The V end was cut by 6 bases, the J end by 1 base, with 14 bases between. This CDR3 spans 14 amino acids. CDR3 sequence reads: CSAQLPSGTDTQYF. In nucleotides, the CDR3 is TGCAGTGCCCAACTCCCCAGCGGCACAGATACGCAGTATTTT.

This clonotype was detected ten times or more. The chain has TRBV12-3 or TRBV12-4 and TRBJ1-5, with D possibly matching TRBD1 (5 bases). Trimming left V 1 base short and J 5 bases short, with 9 bases between. This CDR3 comprises 14 residues. The CDR3 sequence is CASSLDRRYQPQHF. The CDR3, as DNA: TGTGCCAGCAGTTTAGACAGGAGATATCAGCCCCAGCATTTT.

This clonotype was recorded a few times. V is TRBV20-1 and J is TRBJ1-2; no reliable D call. This CDR3 has 13 residues. Trimming removed 3 bases at V and 5 bases at J, with 13 bases between. Per germline, CDR1 DFQATT and CDR2 SNEGSKA (reference sequence). The CDR3 loop reads CSASRLGKYGYTF. CDR3 DNA: TGCAGTGCTAGTCGCCTTGGGAAGTATGGCTACACCTTC.

This clonotype was counted a few times. The gene calls are TRBV11-2 and TRBJ1-4; a weak D match, TRBD1 (5 bases). Between the trimmed V and J ends, which lost 2 bases and 6 bases, there was a span of 22 bases. The length of the CDR3 is 18 residues. Germline loops: CDR1 SGHAT, CDR2 FQNNGV. CDR3 nucleotide sequence: TGTGCCAGCAGCTTAAGCAGGGACCCTACACTCTTCTATGAAAAACTGTTTTTT. Its protein is CASSLSRDPTLFYEKLFF. Drawing the rest from reference TRBV11-2 and TRBJ1-4, the complete variable domain is EAGVAQSPRYKIIEKRQSVAFWCNPISGHATLYWYQQILGQGPKLLIQFQNNGVVDDSQLPKDRFSAERLKGVDSTLKIQPAKLEDSAVYLCASSLSRDPTLFYEKLFFGSGTQLSVL.

At least ten counts were recorded for this clonotype. This chain joins TRBV7-9 and TRBJ2-7, with D unresolved. Per the germline V gene, CDR1 is SEHNR and CDR2 is FQNEAQ (reference sequence). This CDR3 is built from 14 residues. V was shortened by 3 bases and J by 6 bases, with 15 bases between the two germline ends. CDR3 sequence: CASSLRAASAEQYF. The CDR3 DNA reads as TGTGCCAGCAGCTTGAGAGCCGCCAGCGCCGAGCAGTACTTC. Full variable domain (remainder filled in from reference TRBV7-9 and TRBJ2-7): DTGVSQNPRHKITKRGQNVTFRCDPISEHNRLYWYRQTLGQGPEFLTYFQNEAQLEKSRLLSDRFSAERPKGSFSTLEIQRTEQGDSAMYLCASSLRAASAEQYFGPGTRLTVT.

This clonotype was observed many times. V is TRBV6-2 or TRBV6-3 and J is TRBJ2-1; D is ambiguous. V dropped 5 bases and J dropped 6 bases, with 5 bases sitting between them. The CDR3 spans 11 residues. Germline V gene lookup returns CDR1 MNHEY and CDR2 SVGEGT. Written as DNA, the CDR3 is TGTGCCAGCAGTCAATCCAATGAGCAGTTCTTC. This codes for CASSQSNEQFF.

V usage is TRBV4-1 and J usage is TRBJ1-5; TRBD1 is a possible D gene (5 bases). Germline assignment: CDR1 MGHRA and CDR2 YSYEKL. V was shortened by 1 base and J by 6 bases, with 16 bases between the two germline ends. The CDR3 totals 16 residues. The CDR3 loop reads CASSQVGRQGGQPQHF. As DNA, the CDR3 is TGCGCCAGCAGCCAAGTGGGTCGGCAGGGCGGTCAGCCCCAGCATTTT.

At least ten counts were recorded for this clonotype. The chain combines TRBV10-3 with TRBJ1-2; the D gene is possibly TRBD1 (6 bases). The germline V gene has CDR1 ENHRY and CDR2 SYGVKD. V was clipped by 0 bases and J by 4 bases, with 18 bases between them. This CDR3 comprises 17 residues. In DNA form, the CDR3 reads TGTGCCATCAGTGAGTCCTATCGGTCCAGGGGCGGCTATGGCTACACCTTC. It encodes CAISESYRSRGGYGYTF.

The chain links TRBV3-1 to TRBJ1-1; D is possibly TRBD1 (5 bases). Germline V lookup: CDR1 LGHDT, CDR2 YNNKEL (reference sequence). V was cut by 3 bases and J by 6 bases, with 11 bases left in between. The CDR3 length is 13 residues. The CDR3 sequence: CASSQEGRAEAFF. CDR3 sequence (DNA): TGTGCCAGCAGCCAGGAGGGGAGAGCTGAAGCTTTCTTT.

This clonotype was recorded many times. The chain carries TRBV12-3 or TRBV12-4 and TRBJ2-1, with 8 positions matching TRBD1. The J segment lost 5 bases and the V segment lost 3 bases, leaving 12 bases of the junction unmatched. The CDR3 is 17 residues long. In DNA, the CDR3 is TGTGCCAGCAGTTTTCGGCCCACTGACAGGGGCCACAATGAGCAGTTCTTC. Its protein is CASSFRPTDRGHNEQFF.

This clonotype was picked up a small number of times. This chain connects TRBV18 to TRBJ2-4, with 14 positions matching TRBD2. Germline CDR1 and CDR2: KGHSH and LQKENI. This CDR3 is built from 15 residues. V shed 3 bases and J 5 bases; nucleotides not matched to a gene: 0. CDR3 nucleotides: TGTGCCAGCTCACCGACTAGCGGGGGGGAAAACATTCAGTACTTC. Protein: CASSPTSGGENIQYF.